This T cell receptor beta chain was profiled in a study of post-analysis software for immune sequencing data. Points from the study as a whole: A handful of TRBV segments, including TRBV5-6, TRBV5-1 and TRBV20-1, were more frequent in patients than controls.

Turning to this clonotype: Its antigen is unidentified.

The CDR3 extends over 14 amino acids. CDR1 is KGHDR and CDR2 is SFDVKD in the germline V gene. V shed 7 bases, J shed 3 bases, and the junction held 4 bases outside the gene matches. Every TCR beta cDNA library bore unique molecular identifiers. TCRdb fed the PCR reads into MiXCR, producing one record per CDR3 protein. The table lists a few hundred thousand distinct CDR3 sequences, 30% to 45% of them singletons. Sequencing was done on a sample of blood. The chain links TRBV24-1 to TRBJ2-2; 7 bases map to TRBD1. This clonotype was sampled from a girl aged 10-17 years with multiple sclerosis. This chain's CDR3 is CATRSGQYTGELFF. The CDR3 DNA sequence: TGTGCCACCAGATCGGGACAGTACACCGGGGAGCTGTTTTTT.